One and the same sample provided the 10 T cell receptor beta chains below, sequenced in a study of OX40 agonist ivuxolimab in advanced cancers. TCRdb's table, derived via immunoSEQ multiplex PCR, lists solely in-frame clones and lacks some. The sample has about 69,000 clones, around 80% seen once. The material sequenced was CD4+ or CD8+ T cells sorted from blood, taken in a trial of the OX40 agonist ivuxolimab. The receptors derive from an adult with an advanced solid tumor such as melanoma, head and neck, liver or kidney cancer.

V gene TRBV28 combines with J gene TRBJ1-2; the D gene is possibly TRBD1 (5 bases). The V and J ends lost 7 bases and 4 bases respectively, with 16 bases between them. The CDR3 totals 14 residues. From germline, CDR1 is MDHEN and CDR2 SYDVKM. The CDR3 coding sequence is TGTGCCAGCATCTCCCACTGGGGGACCTATGGCTACACCTTC. Translation gives CASISHWGTYGYTF.

V gene TRBV6-1 combines with J gene TRBJ1-4; 9 bases are a match to TRBD1. CDR3 length: 15 amino acids. V lost 6 bases, J lost 3 bases, and 5 bases stayed unmatched. CDR1 and CDR2 (germline): MNHNS, SASEGT. The chain's CDR3 is CASREQGAANEKLFF. The CDR3 DNA reads as TGTGCCAGCAGAGAACAGGGGGCAGCTAATGAAAAACTGTTTTTT.

This clone was seen just once. The chain joins TRBV5-6 to TRBJ2-5, with 8 positions matching TRBD2. The length of the CDR3 is 16 residues. The trim removed 1 base at V and 0 bases at J, leaving 5 bases unmatched. Germline-derived CDR1 and CDR2 are SGHDT and YYEEEE. CDR3 in amino acids: CASSLPYSGDQETQYF. As DNA, the CDR3 is TGTGCCAGCAGCTTGCCTTATAGCGGGGACCAAGAGACCCAGTACTTC.

The V call is TRBV5-4, the J call TRBJ1-1; 9 nucleotides align to TRBD1. With 3 bases clipped from V and 1 base from J, the junction kept 4 bases outside the gene matches. The germline gives CDR1 SGHNT, CDR2 YYREEE (reference sequence). The CDR3 loop spans 15 amino acids. The CDR3 spells CASSSGQGKNTEAFF. The CDR3 bases are TGTGCCAGCAGCTCCGGACAGGGGAAGAACACTGAAGCTTTCTTT.

The chain recombines TRBV29-1 with TRBJ1-2; 11 nucleotides match TRBD1. V gave up 6 bases and J gave up 3 bases; unmatched junction bases: 9. Germline lookup yields CDR1 SQVTM and CDR2 ANQGSEA. The CDR3 is 15 residues long. The CDR3 protein is CSVEGSDRGHYGYTF. DNA of the CDR3: TGCAGCGTAGAGGGGTCGGACAGGGGGCACTATGGCTACACCTTC.

This clone was seen more than once but under ten times. The rearrangement joins TRBV30 to TRBJ1-1, with TRBD1 identical over 8 bases. V trimming: 5 bases; J trimming: 0 bases; junction bases outside the gene matches: 8. Per germline, CDR1 GTSNPN and CDR2 SVGIG (reference sequence). The CDR3 has 15 amino acids. CDR3 protein: CAWGGQGSMNTEAFF. In DNA, the CDR3 is TGTGCCTGGGGTGGACAGGGATCCATGAACACTGAAGCTTTCTTT. Together with reference TRBV30 and TRBJ1-1, the CDR3 gives the full variable domain: SQTIHQWPATLVQPVGSPLSLECTVEGTSNPNLYWYRQAAGRGLQLLFYSVGIGQISSEVPQNLSASRPQDRQFILSSKKLLLSDSGFYLCAWGGQGSMNTEAFFGQGTRLTVV.

The chain combines TRBV2 with TRBJ2-7; the match to TRBD1 covers 9 bases. This CDR3 is 15 amino acids long. J lost 9 bases, V lost 5 bases, and 14 bases had no gene match. Germline V lookup: CDR1 SNHLY, CDR2 FYNNEI. For the CDR3, the DNA is TGTGCCAGCAGTCCACTACAGGGGGCCCGATCGGGGCAGTACTTC. This sequence encodes CASSPLQGARSGQYF.

In regard to this clone: A junction end diverges from the germline sequence, so it may reflect a read error. The V and J genes are TRBV7-7 and TRBJ2-2; D gene ambiguous. CDR1 is SSHAT, CDR2 FNYEAQ, per germline (reference sequence). The CDR3 has 14 residues. CDR3 in amino acids: CASSLGYDTGELFF. The CDR3 DNA follows: TGTGCTAGCAGCTTAGGATACGACACCGGGGAGCTGTTTTTT. Filled out from reference TRBV7-7 and TRBJ2-2, the complete variable domain reads GAGVSQSPRYKVTKRGQDVTLRCDPISSHATLYWYQQALGQGPEFLTYFNYEAQPDKSGLPSDRFSAERPEGSISTLTIQRTEQRDSAMYRCASSLGYDTGELFFGEGSRLTVL.

The chain uses TRBV28 and TRBJ2-7, with 14 bases lining up with TRBD2. The CDR3 is 16 residues long. Germline-derived CDR1 and CDR2 are MDHEN and SYDVKM. V lost 1 base, J lost 11 bases, and 10 bases stayed unmatched. Here the CDR3 DNA reads TGTGCCAGCAGTTTATTTCCGGGACTAGCGGGAGCGGTTAAGTACTTC. Translation: CASSLFPGLAGAVKYF.

The rearrangement joins TRBV9 to TRBJ2-3; D is uncertain. This CDR3 is 15 amino acids long. V lost 0 bases, J lost 6 bases, and 14 bases lay in between. CDR1 and CDR2 from the germline V gene are SGDLS and YYNGEE. The CDR3 coding sequence is TGTGCCAGCAGCGTAGAAGGTAGGGCCAGCGATACGCAGTATTTT. It translates to CASSVEGRASDTQYF.